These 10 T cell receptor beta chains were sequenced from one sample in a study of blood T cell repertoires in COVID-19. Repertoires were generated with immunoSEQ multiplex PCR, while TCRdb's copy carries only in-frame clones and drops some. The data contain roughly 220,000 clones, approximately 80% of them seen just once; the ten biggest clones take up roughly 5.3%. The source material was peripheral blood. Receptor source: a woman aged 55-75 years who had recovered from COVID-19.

In nucleotides, the CDR3 is TGTGCCACGGGGGGGAGCACAGATACGCAGTATTTT. Encoded protein: CATGGSTDTQYF. The chain links TRBV24-1 to TRBJ2-3; 7 nucleotides match TRBD2. The CDR3 runs to 12 residues. Germline CDR1 reads KGHDR; CDR2 reads SFDVKD. The junction had 0 bases not matched to a gene; V was cut back by 10 bases and J by 0 bases.

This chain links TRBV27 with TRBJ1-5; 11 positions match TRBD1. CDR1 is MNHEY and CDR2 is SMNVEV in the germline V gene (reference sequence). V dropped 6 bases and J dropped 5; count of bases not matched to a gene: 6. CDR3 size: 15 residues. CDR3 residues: CASRRDRGSDQPQHF. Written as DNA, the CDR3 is TGTGCCAGCAGGCGGGACAGGGGGAGCGATCAGCCCCAGCATTTT.

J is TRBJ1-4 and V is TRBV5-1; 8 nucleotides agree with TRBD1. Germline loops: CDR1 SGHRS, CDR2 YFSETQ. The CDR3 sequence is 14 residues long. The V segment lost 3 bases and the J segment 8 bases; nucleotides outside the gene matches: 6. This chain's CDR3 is CASSSTGGEEKLFF. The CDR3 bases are TGCGCCAGCAGCTCCACAGGGGGTGAGGAAAAACTGTTTTTT.

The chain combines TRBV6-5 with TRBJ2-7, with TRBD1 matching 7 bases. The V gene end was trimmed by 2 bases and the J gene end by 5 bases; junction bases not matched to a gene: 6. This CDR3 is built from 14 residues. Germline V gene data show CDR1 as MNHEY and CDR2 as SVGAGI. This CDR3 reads CASSYVTGRHEQYF. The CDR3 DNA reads TGTGCCAGCAGTTACGTGACAGGGAGACACGAGCAGTACTTC.

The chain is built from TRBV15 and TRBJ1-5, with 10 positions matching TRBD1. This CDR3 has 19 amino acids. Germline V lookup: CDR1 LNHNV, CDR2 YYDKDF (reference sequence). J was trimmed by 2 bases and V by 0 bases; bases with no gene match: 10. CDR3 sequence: CATSRDLRGQGLGNQPQHF. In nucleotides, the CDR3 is TGTGCCACCAGCAGAGATCTCAGGGGACAGGGGTTAGGCAATCAGCCCCAGCATTTT.

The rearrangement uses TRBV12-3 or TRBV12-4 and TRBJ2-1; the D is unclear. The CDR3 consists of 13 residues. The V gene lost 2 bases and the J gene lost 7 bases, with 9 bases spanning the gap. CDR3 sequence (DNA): TGTGCCAGCAGTTTACACTCCGGTAATGAGCAGTTCTTC. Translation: CASSLHSGNEQFF.

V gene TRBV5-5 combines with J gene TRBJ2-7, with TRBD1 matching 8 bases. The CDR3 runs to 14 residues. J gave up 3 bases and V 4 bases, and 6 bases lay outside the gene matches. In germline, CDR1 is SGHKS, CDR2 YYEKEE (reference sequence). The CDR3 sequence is CASSVQGDGYEQYF. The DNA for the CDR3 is TGTGCCAGCAGCGTACAGGGGGACGGCTACGAGCAGTACTTC.

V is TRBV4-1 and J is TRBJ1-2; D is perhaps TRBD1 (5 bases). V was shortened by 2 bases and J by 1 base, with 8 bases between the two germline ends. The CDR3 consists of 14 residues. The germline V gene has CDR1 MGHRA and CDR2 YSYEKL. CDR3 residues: CASSQPGFNYGYTF. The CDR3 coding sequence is TGCGCCAGCAGCCAACCAGGGTTTAACTATGGCTACACCTTC.

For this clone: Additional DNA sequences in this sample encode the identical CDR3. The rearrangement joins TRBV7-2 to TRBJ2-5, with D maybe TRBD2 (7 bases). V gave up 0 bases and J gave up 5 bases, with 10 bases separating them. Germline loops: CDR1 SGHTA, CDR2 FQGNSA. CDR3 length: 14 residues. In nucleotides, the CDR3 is TGTGCCAGCAGCTTAGCGGGGGGGCGTGAGACCCAGTACTTC. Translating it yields CASSLAGGRETQYF.

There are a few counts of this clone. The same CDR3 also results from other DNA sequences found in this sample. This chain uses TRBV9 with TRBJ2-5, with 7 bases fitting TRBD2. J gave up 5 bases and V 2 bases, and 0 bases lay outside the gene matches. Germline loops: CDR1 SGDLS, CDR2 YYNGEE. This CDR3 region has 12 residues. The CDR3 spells CASSVGGETQYF. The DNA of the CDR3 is TGTGCCAGCAGCGTCGGGGGGGAGACCCAGTACTTC.